A single sample is the source of the 10 T cell receptor beta chains below, sequenced in a study of blood T cell repertoires in COVID-19. The method was immunoSEQ multiplex PCR; TCRdb's version includes in-frame clones alone and lacks a portion of them. The table lists 200,000 to 250,000 clones, approximately 86% of them singletons. The sample comprised peripheral blood. The receptor set was obtained from a woman aged 45 to 65 with COVID-19, enrolled during active disease.

The V gene is TRBV6-2 or TRBV6-3, the J gene TRBJ1-2, with 7 bases aligning to TRBD1. With 2 bases clipped from V and 8 bases from J, the junction kept 2 bases outside the gene matches. The germline CDR1 and CDR2 sequences are MNHEY and SVGEGT. This CDR3 has 12 residues. The CDR3 DNA sequence: TGTGCCAGCAGTTACGGGACAGCCGGCTACACCTTC. This codes for CASSYGTAGYTF.

This clone appeared once. This chain links TRBV24-1 with TRBJ1-2, with 11 bases aligning to TRBD1. This CDR3 has 15 residues. V shed 5 bases and J 6 bases; nucleotides not matched to a gene: 7. Germline CDR1 KGHDR, CDR2 SFDVKD. The CDR3 reads CATSGAGTGGDGYTF. CDR3 nucleotides: TGTGCCACCAGTGGGGCCGGGACAGGGGGAGATGGCTACACCTTC.

This clone was counted a single time. The rearrangement joins TRBV12-5 to TRBJ2-7; weak D call: TRBD2 (5 bases). Per the germline V gene, CDR1 is LGHNT and CDR2 is FRNRAP. Trimming took 3 bases from V and 7 from J, leaving 16 bases between them. The CDR3 sequence is 14 residues long. CDR3 in DNA: TGTGCTAGTGGTTTAGCGGACTCGGTGGGGGAGCAGTACTTC. The encoded protein is CASGLADSVGEQYF.

The chain carries TRBV4-1 and TRBJ1-1; TRBD1 agrees at 7 bases. In germline, CDR1 is MGHRA, CDR2 YSYEKL. Losses at the gene ends were 0 bases for V and 4 bases for J; bases not matched to a gene: 2. The CDR3 has 14 amino acids. CDR3 protein: CASSQETGITEAFF. For the CDR3, the DNA is TGCGCCAGCAGCCAAGAGACAGGGATCACTGAAGCTTTCTTT.

This clone was seen a single time. The chain recombines TRBV12-5 with TRBJ1-3, with 7 bases lining up with TRBD1. The CDR3 totals 14 residues. Germline V gene data show CDR1 as LGHNT and CDR2 as FRNRAP. Losses at the gene ends were 6 bases for V and 2 bases for J; bases not matched to a gene: 4. CDR3 DNA: TGTGCTAGTGGGGCGACAGGGACTGGAAACACCATATATTTT. It translates to CASGATGTGNTIYF.

The chain links TRBV6-5 to TRBJ2-5; TRBD2 matches at 7 bases. Germline CDR1 and CDR2: MNHEY and SVGAGI. Losses at the gene ends were 6 bases for V and 4 bases for J; bases not matched to a gene: 5. The CDR3 spans 13 residues. This CDR3 is CASSRDYIETQYF. CDR3 DNA: TGTGCCAGCAGCCGGGACTACATAGAGACCCAGTACTTC.

The gene calls are TRBV9 and TRBJ2-5; possibly TRBD2 for D (6 bases). From germline, CDR1 is SGDLS and CDR2 YYNGEE. This CDR3 contains 14 residues. The V and J ends lost 0 bases and 3 bases respectively, with 9 bases between them. Here the CDR3 DNA reads TGTGCCAGCAGCGTAGAATGGGGGGAAGAGACCCAGTACTTC. Residues: CASSVEWGEETQYF.

The J gene is TRBJ2-2, the V gene TRBV14; the match to TRBD2 covers 8 bases. J lost 1 base, V lost 0 bases, and 10 bases had no gene match. The germline CDR1 and CDR2 sequences are SGHDN and FVKESK. This CDR3 has 19 residues. The CDR3: CASSQDQRLAGWNTGELFF. For the CDR3, the DNA is TGTGCCAGCAGCCAAGATCAACGTCTAGCGGGCTGGAACACCGGGGAGCTGTTTTTT.

The chain has TRBV6-5 and TRBJ2-5; D might be TRBD2 (6 bases). Germline V gives CDR1 MNHEY, CDR2 SVGAGI. The CDR3 is made up of 13 amino acids. V was shortened by 8 bases and J by 2 bases, with 12 bases between the two germline ends. CDR3: CASRGSGQETQYF. The CDR3 DNA sequence: TGTGCCAGCCGAGGGAGCGGGCAAGAGACCCAGTACTTC.

This clone was recorded once. The chain carries TRBV6-1 and TRBJ2-7; D perhaps matches TRBD1 (5 bases). CDR3 length: 16 residues. The V gene's germline CDR1 is MNHNS and CDR2 SASEGT. Between the trimmed V and J ends, which lost 0 bases and 3 bases, there was a span of 15 bases. This CDR3 reads CASSEALQGGLYEQYF. The CDR3, as DNA: TGTGCCAGCAGTGAAGCGCTTCAGGGCGGCCTCTACGAGCAGTACTTC.